A single sample gave rise to the 5 T cell receptor beta chains below, sequenced in a study of blood T cell repertoires in COVID-19. TCRdb's copy holds only in-frame clones and misses some; the assay was immunoSEQ multiplex PCR. The sample consists of 270,000 or so clones, 89% of them appearing once. Sequences were obtained from peripheral blood. These receptors all come from a woman younger than 45 with COVID-19, enrolled during active disease.

The chain links TRBV6-2 or TRBV6-3 to TRBJ1-4; tentatively, D is TRBD1 (6 bases). CDR3 size: 16 residues. The ends were cut back, 2 bases at V and 2 bases at J, with 12 bases in the middle. Germline V gene data show CDR1 as MNHEY and CDR2 as SVGEGT. The CDR3 DNA is TGTGCCAGCAGTTACCGGGGGGCCGGGACTAATGAAAAACTGTTTTTT. Translation: CASSYRGAGTNEKLFF.

The chain recombines TRBV5-1 with TRBJ1-4, with a possible D match to TRBD1 (5 bases). Trimming cost V 0 bases and J 8 bases, with 17 bases left between them. CDR3 length: 16 residues. CDR1 and CDR2 from the germline V gene are SGHRS and YFSETQ. This CDR3 is CASSLARGTGDEKLFF. In DNA form, the CDR3 reads TGCGCCAGCAGCTTGGCCAGAGGAACAGGAGACGAAAAACTGTTTTTT.

This clone was seen a single time. This chain uses TRBV7-9 with TRBJ1-2; 7 positions agree with TRBD1. After removal of 6 bases from V and 8 bases from J, the junction contained 6 bases not matched to a gene. Germline lookup yields CDR1 SEHNR and CDR2 FQNEAQ (reference sequence). The CDR3 loop spans 12 amino acids. As DNA, the CDR3 is TGTGCCAGCAGTGCAGGGGGGCGCGGCTACACCTTC. This translates into CASSAGGRGYTF. Based on the CDR3 plus reference TRBV7-9 and TRBJ1-2, the full variable domain is DTGVSQNPRHKITKRGQNVTFRCDPISEHNRLYWYRQTLGQGPEFLTYFQNEAQLEKSRLLSDRFSAERPKGSFSTLEIQRTEQGDSAMYLCASSAGGRGYTFGSGTRLTVV.

J is TRBJ1-4 and V is TRBV7-9; D remains unclear. V lost 2 bases and J 2 bases, leaving 6 bases between the germline ends. Per germline, CDR1 SEHNR and CDR2 FQNEAQ (reference sequence). The CDR3 loop spans 14 amino acids. In DNA, the CDR3 is TGTGCCAGCAGCTTATCGGGGACTAATGAAAAACTGTTTTTT. It specifies CASSLSGTNEKLFF.

The gene calls are TRBV25-1 and TRBJ2-5; TRBD1 might be the D (5 bases). The CDR3 is 12 residues long. Trimming cost V 5 bases and J 5 bases, with 9 bases left between them. Germline V lookup: CDR1 MGHDK, CDR2 SYGVNS. Here the CDR3 DNA reads TGTGCCAGCAGTCCCCCAGGGGAGACCCAGTACTTC. Encoded protein: CASSPPGETQYF.